This T cell receptor beta chain was obtained from a study of shared clonotypes between healthy human individuals. Study in general: The cohort had two women and a few men, ages 18 to 49. Researchers assigned three CD4 naive, three CD4 memory, two CD8 naive and one CD8 memory plate to each donor.

Germline lookup yields CDR1 SQVTM and CDR2 ANQGSEA. The CDR3 sequence is 13 residues long. Trimming left V 7 bases short and J 5 bases short, with 17 bases between. TCRdb's table, derived via immunoSEQ multiplex PCR, lists solely in-frame clones and lacks some. The repertoire includes some 790,000 clones, 72% of them detected once, and around 1.8% sits in the top ten. The sample comprised memory CD4+ T cells sorted from blood. As for subset: CD45RA-negative fraction. The J gene is TRBJ1-1, the V gene TRBV29-1; a weak D match, TRBD1 (6 bases). The sequence came from a woman aged 30 to 39 in good health. The CDR3 DNA follows: TGCAGCGCGAGACAGGTTCGTAGTACTGAAGCTTTCTTT. Translation: CSARQVRSTEAFF.